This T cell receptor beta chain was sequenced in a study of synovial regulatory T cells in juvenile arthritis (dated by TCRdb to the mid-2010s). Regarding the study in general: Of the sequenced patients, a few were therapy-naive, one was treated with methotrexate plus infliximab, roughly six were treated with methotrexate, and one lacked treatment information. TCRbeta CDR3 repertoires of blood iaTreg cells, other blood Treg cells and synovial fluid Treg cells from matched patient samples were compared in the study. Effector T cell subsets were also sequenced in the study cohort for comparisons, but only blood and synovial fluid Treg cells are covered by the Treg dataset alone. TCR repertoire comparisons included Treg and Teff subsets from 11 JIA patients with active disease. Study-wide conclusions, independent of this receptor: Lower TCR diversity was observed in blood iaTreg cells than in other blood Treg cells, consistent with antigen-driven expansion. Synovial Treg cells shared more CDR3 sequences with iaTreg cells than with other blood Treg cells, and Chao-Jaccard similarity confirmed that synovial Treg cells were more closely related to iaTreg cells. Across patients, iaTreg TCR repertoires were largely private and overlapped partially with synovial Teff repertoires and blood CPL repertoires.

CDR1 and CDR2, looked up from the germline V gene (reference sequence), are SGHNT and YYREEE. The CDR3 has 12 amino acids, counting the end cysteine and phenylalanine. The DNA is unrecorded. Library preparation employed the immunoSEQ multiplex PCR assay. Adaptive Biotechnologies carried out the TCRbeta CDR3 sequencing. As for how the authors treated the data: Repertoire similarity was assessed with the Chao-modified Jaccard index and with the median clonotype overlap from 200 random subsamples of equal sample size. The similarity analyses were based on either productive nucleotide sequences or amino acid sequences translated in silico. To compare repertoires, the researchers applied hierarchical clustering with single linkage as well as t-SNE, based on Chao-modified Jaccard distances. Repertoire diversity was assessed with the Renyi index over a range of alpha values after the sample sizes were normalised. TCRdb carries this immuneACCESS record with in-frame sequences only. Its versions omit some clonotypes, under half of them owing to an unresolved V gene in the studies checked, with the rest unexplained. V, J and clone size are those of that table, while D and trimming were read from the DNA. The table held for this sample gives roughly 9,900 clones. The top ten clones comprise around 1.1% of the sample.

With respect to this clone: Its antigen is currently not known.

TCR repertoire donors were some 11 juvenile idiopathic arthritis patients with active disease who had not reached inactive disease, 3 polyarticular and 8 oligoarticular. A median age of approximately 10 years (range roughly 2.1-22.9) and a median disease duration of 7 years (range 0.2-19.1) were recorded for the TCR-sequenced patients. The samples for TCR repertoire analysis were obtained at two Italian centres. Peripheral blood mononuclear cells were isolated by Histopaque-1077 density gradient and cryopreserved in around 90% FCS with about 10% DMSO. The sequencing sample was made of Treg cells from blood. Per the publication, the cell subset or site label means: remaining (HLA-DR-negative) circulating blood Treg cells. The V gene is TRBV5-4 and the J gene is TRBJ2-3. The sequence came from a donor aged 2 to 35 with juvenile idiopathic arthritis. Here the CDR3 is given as CASSLLPDTQYF.